This is a list of T cell receptor beta chains from one sample in a study of blood T cells in healthy people across ages. MiXCR, applied by TCRdb to the 5' RACE reads, yields one record per CDR3 protein. The sample has some 1,000,000 distinct CDR3 sequences, about 23% seen once; the top ten hold approximately 0.71%. The same sample was also studied in work on T cells of mothers and their children.

The sequenced sample was blood. All receptors derive from a girl aged 2 to 9 in good health. CDR3s include the opening cysteine and the closing phenylalanine or tryptophan. A D gene is named only where the DNA matches it firmly. Clone sizes are given selectively: once, few, many, or a class where the clone is expanded.

J: TRBJ2-3; size: few; D: TRBD2; V: TRBV20-1; DNA: TGCAGTGCTCCCGGGACTAGCGGGGTCCAGGATACGCAGTATTTT; CDR3: CSAPGTSGVQDTQYF
J: TRBJ2-7; size: NA; D: NA; V: TRBV12-3/TRBV12-4; DNA: TGTGCCTGCTCGATCCGGGAGCCCTACGAGCAGTACTTC; CDR3: CACSIREPYEQYF
J: TRBJ2-1; size: NA; D: NA; V: TRBV12-5; DNA: TGTGCTAGTGGGGCCGAGGTTGGGGCTTACAATGAGCAGTTCTTC; CDR3: CASGAEVGAYNEQFF
J: TRBJ1-6; size: few; D: NA; V: TRBV25-1; DNA: TGTGCCAGCAGTGTTGCTGAACTTTATAATTCACCCCTCCACTTT; CDR3: CASSVAELYNSPLHF
J: TRBJ2-3; size: few; D: NA; V: TRBV9; DNA: TGTGCCAGCTTCCTAAATCGTGACGGGGGCGGCACAGATACGCAGTATTTT; CDR3: CASFLNRDGGGTDTQYF
J: TRBJ2-2; size: NA; D: TRBD2; V: TRBV7-8; DNA: TGTGCCAGCAGCCAGCGGGGGGGAAAGACCGGGGAGCTGTTTTTT; CDR3: CASSQRGGKTGELFF
J: TRBJ1-1; size: NA; D: NA; V: TRBV9; DNA: TGTGCCAGCAGCCCCTGGATGGACACTGAAGCTTTCTTT; CDR3: CASSPWMDTEAFF
J: TRBJ2-7; size: NA; D: NA; V: TRBV7-2; DNA: TGTGCCAGCAGCTTGGGGGACTCGAATCTCTACGAGCAGTACTTC; CDR3: CASSLGDSNLYEQYF
J: TRBJ1-3; size: NA; D: NA; V: TRBV10-3; DNA: TGTGCCATCGGGACCCCCAACGGAAACACCATATATTTT; CDR3: CAIGTPNGNTIYF
J: TRBJ1-3; size: few; D: NA; V: TRBV12-5; DNA: TGTGCTAGTGGCACTAACGGAAAGGGGATGGGGGACTCTGGAAACACCATATATTTT; CDR3: CASGTNGKGMGDSGNTIYF
J: TRBJ2-5; size: many; D: NA; V: TRBV29-1; DNA: TGCAGCGTTGATTCCAGAGAAGAGACCCAGTACTTC; CDR3: CSVDSREETQYF
J: TRBJ1-2; size: NA; D: TRBD1; V: TRBV28; DNA: TGTGCCAGCAGTCAACCGGGACAGGGTGATGGCTACACCTTC; CDR3: CASSQPGQGDGYTF
J: TRBJ1-1; size: NA; D: NA; V: TRBV19; DNA: TGTGCCAGTAATCAGGGTACAGGCACTGAAGCTTTCTTT; CDR3: CASNQGTGTEAFF
J: TRBJ1-1; size: once; D: NA; V: TRBV5-1; DNA: TGCGCCAGCAGCTTTGACAGCGGGGCTGAAGCTTTCTTT; CDR3: CASSFDSGAEAFF
J: TRBJ1-4; size: few; D: TRBD1; V: TRBV4-2; DNA: TGTGCCAGCAGCCAAGACGAACAGGGGGTGAATGTAAAACTGTTTTTT; CDR3: CASSQDEQGVNVKLFF
J: TRBJ1-1; size: NA; D: TRBD1; V: TRBV18; DNA: TGTGCCAGCTCACCACCGGCCCGGACAGGGGGCACTGAAGCTTTCTTT; CDR3: CASSPPARTGGTEAFF
J: TRBJ2-7; size: few; D: NA; V: TRBV6-4; DNA: TGTGCCAGCAGTGACTCGGTTACAGGGGGGAGGGGACCCTACGAGCAGTACTTC; CDR3: CASSDSVTGGRGPYEQYF
J: TRBJ1-1; size: NA; D: NA; V: TRBV7-9; DNA: TGTGCCAGCAGCCGTGGAAGGGAGGGGAGGAACACTGAAGCTTTCTTT; CDR3: CASSRGREGRNTEAFF
J: TRBJ2-5; size: few; D: TRBD2; V: TRBV11-2; DNA: TGTGCCAGCAGCGTAGGCACTAGCGGCCAAGAGACCCAGTACTTC; CDR3: CASSVGTSGQETQYF
J: TRBJ2-7; size: NA; D: NA; V: TRBV7-6; DNA: TGTGCCAGCAGCTTACCCTATGCGACGGGTTACGAGCAGTACTTC; CDR3: CASSLPYATGYEQYF
J: TRBJ2-1; size: NA; D: TRBD2; V: TRBV9; DNA: TGTGCCAGCAGCGTAGATCGCGGGAGGAATGGGGATGAGCAGTTCTTC; CDR3: CASSVDRGRNGDEQFF
J: TRBJ1-1; size: few; D: NA; V: TRBV29-1; DNA: TGCAGCGCCCGTTCGGAAACTGAAGCTTTCTTT; CDR3: CSARSETEAFF
J: TRBJ2-7; size: NA; D: NA; V: TRBV5-6; DNA: TGTGCCAGCAGCTTGGCTGGGATCGTTCACCCTGAGACCTACGAGCAGTACTTC; CDR3: CASSLAGIVHPETYEQYF
J: TRBJ1-1; size: few; D: NA; V: TRBV29-1; DNA: TGCAGCGCCTCGGCCCGCATGAGGTGGAACACTGAAGCTTTCTTT; CDR3: CSASARMRWNTEAFF
J: TRBJ2-7; size: NA; D: NA; V: TRBV20-1; DNA: TGCAGTGCTAGAGATCCTATACTAGCCTACGAGCAGTACTTC; CDR3: CSARDPILAYEQYF
J: TRBJ2-1; size: few; D: TRBD2; V: TRBV20-1; DNA: TGCAGTGCTAGAGCCATTAGCCGCGGGGGCTCCTACAATGAGCAGTTCTTC; CDR3: CSARAISRGGSYNEQFF
J: TRBJ1-2; size: NA; D: TRBD1; V: TRBV20-1; DNA: TGCAGTGCTACGAATGTGGGACAGGGTCTTTTGGGCTATGGCTACACCTTC; CDR3: CSATNVGQGLLGYGYTF
J: TRBJ2-3; size: few; D: TRBD2; V: TRBV7-2; DNA: TGTGCCTGCAGATGGACTAGCGGGGAAACAGATACGCAGTATTTT; CDR3: CACRWTSGETDTQYF
J: TRBJ2-7; size: NA; D: TRBD2; V: TRBV7-8; DNA: TGTGCCAGCAGCTCGATACTAGCGGACGAGCAGTACTTC; CDR3: CASSSILADEQYF
J: TRBJ2-3; size: NA; D: NA; V: TRBV24-1; DNA: TGTGCCACCAGTGAACAAGGGACTACAGATACGCAGTATTTT; CDR3: CATSEQGTTDTQYF
J: TRBJ2-5; size: once; D: TRBD1; V: TRBV4-3; DNA: TGCGCCAGCAGCCTGCTATGGCTGTCGGGACAGTCAAAAGAGACCCAGTACTTC; CDR3: CASSLLWLSGQSKETQYF
J: TRBJ2-5; size: few; D: NA; V: TRBV5-1; DNA: TGCGCCAGCACCTACAGCCAAGAGACCCAGTACTTC; CDR3: CASTYSQETQYF
J: TRBJ2-5; size: NA; D: NA; V: TRBV29-1; DNA: TGCAGCATAAGACAGGCGGGCGGGGAGCAGTACTTC; CDR3: CSIRQAGGEQYF
J: TRBJ2-5; size: NA; D: NA; V: TRBV10-3; DNA: TGTGCCATCAGTGTCAGGGTCCAAGAGACCCAGTACTTC; CDR3: CAISVRVQETQYF
J: TRBJ2-5; size: NA; D: NA; V: TRBV20-1; DNA: TGCAGTGCTAGATCGGGCAAGACTCCGGAAGAGACCCAGTACTTC; CDR3: CSARSGKTPEETQYF
J: TRBJ2-7; size: NA; D: NA; V: TRBV20-1; DNA: TGCAGTGCTAGATGGGACAACGGCTACGAGCAGTACTTC; CDR3: CSARWDNGYEQYF
J: TRBJ2-1; size: NA; D: NA; V: TRBV29-1; DNA: TGCAGCGTTGCCGGACTCCACAATGAGCAGTTCTTC; CDR3: CSVAGLHNEQFF
J: TRBJ2-4; size: few; D: NA; V: TRBV20-1; DNA: TGCAGTGCTCAAGGGGACATTCAGTACTTC; CDR3: CSAQGDIQYF
J: TRBJ2-7; size: NA; D: NA; V: TRBV6-5; DNA: TGTGCCAGCAGTTCCGGTGTAGAAGCCTACGAGCAGTACTTC; CDR3: CASSSGVEAYEQYF
J: TRBJ1-5; size: few; D: NA; V: TRBV27; DNA: TGTGCCAGCAGTGACGAGGGCCTTTGGCCCCAGCATTTT; CDR3: CASSDEGLWPQHF
J: TRBJ2-3; size: few; D: NA; V: TRBV7-9; DNA: TGTGCCAGCAGCCCTGCCCCAGATACGCAGTATTTT; CDR3: CASSPAPDTQYF